The clone carrying this TCR beta chain showed up many times. The data stem from a study of T cells in Graves' hyperthyroidism and ophthalmopathy. Background on the study: It was at initial diagnosis, before any treatment, that peripheral blood was collected.

Patients aged 18 to 65 with hyperthyroidism were newly diagnosed, with duration under 2 months. Criteria for exclusion of patients were uncontrolled infection, other autoimmune disease, pregnancy or lactation. Amplification of TCR beta CDR3 regions used RNA as the template. HTBI primers were employed in a first-round RT-PCR of the TCR CDR3. TCRdb ran MiXCR on the multiplex PCR reads and lists one entry per CDR3 protein. Here the sample spans hundreds of thousands of distinct CDR3 sequences, approximately 14% being singletons. Germline V gene data show CDR1 as MNHEY and CDR2 as SMNVEV (reference sequence). V lost 3 bases and J lost 3; bases outside the gene matches: 8. CDR3 size: 16 residues.

Sequenced material: blood. This chain joins TRBV27 and TRBJ1-1, with 9 bases fitting TRBD1. This TCR came from a woman aged 18-30 years with Graves' hyperthyroidism. The CDR3 nucleotides read TGTGCCAGCAGTTTCACAGGGGGCGGACAATACACTGAAGCTTTCTTT. This sequence encodes CASSFTGGGQYTEAFF.